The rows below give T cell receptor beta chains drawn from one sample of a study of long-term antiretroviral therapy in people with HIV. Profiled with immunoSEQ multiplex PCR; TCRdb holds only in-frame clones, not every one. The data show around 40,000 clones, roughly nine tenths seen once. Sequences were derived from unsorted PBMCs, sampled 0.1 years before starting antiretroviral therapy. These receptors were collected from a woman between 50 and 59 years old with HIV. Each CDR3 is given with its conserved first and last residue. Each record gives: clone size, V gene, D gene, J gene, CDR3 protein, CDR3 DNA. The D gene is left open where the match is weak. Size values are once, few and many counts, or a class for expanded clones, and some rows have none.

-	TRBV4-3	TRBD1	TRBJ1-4	CASSQGAGTGGSHEKLFF	TGCGCCAGCAGCCAAGGAGCGGGAACAGGGGGGAGTCATGAAAAACTGTTTTTT
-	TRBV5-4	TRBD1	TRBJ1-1	CASSPGQGLMNTEAFF	TGTGCCAGCAGCCCGGGACAGGGCCTTATGAACACTGAAGCTTTCTTT
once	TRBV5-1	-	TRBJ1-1	CASTLFENTEAFF	TGCGCCAGCACACTCTTCGAGAACACTGAAGCTTTCTTT
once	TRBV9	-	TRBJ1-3	CASSVEGWAAPGNTIYF	TGTGCCAGCAGCGTAGAGGGGTGGGCTGCGCCTGGAAACACCATATATTTT
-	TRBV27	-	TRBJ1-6	CASSPRNSPLHF	TGTGCCAGCAGTCCTAGAAATTCACCCCTCCACTTT
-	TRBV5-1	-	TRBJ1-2	CASTLAGNGYTF	TGCGCCAGCACCCTTGCGGGGAATGGCTACACCTTC
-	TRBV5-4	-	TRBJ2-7	CASSFGGDRTYEQYF	TGTGCCAGCAGCTTCGGAGGGGATAGGACCTACGAGCAGTACTTC
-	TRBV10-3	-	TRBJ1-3	CASEFFYPCSGNTIYF	-
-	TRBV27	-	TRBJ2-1	CASSLSSVFHEQFF	TGTGCCAGCAGTTTGTCCTCCGTGTTCCATGAGCAGTTCTTC
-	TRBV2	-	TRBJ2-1	CASSEAERVKEQFF	TGTGCCAGCAGTGAAGCCGAGCGGGTAAAAGAGCAGTTCTTC
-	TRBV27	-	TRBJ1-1	CATQTYTEAFF	TGTGCCACCCAGACGTACACTGAAGCTTTCTTT
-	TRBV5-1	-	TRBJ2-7	CASREGPGYEQYF	TGCGCCAGCAGGGAGGGACCAGGCTACGAGCAGTACTTC
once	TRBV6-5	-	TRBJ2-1	CASTGGNEQFF	TGTGCCAGCACCGGAGGCAATGAGCAGTTCTTC
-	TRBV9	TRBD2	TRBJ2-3	CASTLAGVGDTQYF	TGTGCCAGCACGCTAGCGGGGGTGGGGGATACGCAGTATTTT
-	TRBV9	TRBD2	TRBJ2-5	CASRGLAGAQYF	TGTGCCAGCAGGGGACTAGCGGGGGCCCAGTACTTC
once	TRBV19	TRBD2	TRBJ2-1	CASTPGTSYNEQFF	TGTGCCAGTACCCCCGGGACTAGCTACAATGAGCAGTTCTTC
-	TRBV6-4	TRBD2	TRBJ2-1	CASSGTSGGYNEQFF	TGTGCCAGCAGTGGGACTAGCGGGGGCTACAATGAGCAGTTCTTC
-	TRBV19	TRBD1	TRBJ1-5	CASSPRQGAASQPQHF	TGTGCCAGTAGTCCTCGGCAGGGGGCCGCCAGTCAGCCCCAGCATTTT
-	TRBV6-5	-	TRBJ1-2	CASSYSRSYGYTF	TGTGCCAGCAGTTACTCGAGGAGCTATGGCTACACCTTC
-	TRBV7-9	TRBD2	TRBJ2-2	CASSLRASGGGTGELFF	TGTGCCAGCAGCTTAAGGGCCTCGGGGGGGGGAACCGGGGAGCTGTTTTTT
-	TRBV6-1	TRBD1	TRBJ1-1	CASSEGTTGGTEAFF	TGTGCCAGCAGTGAAGGTACGACAGGGGGTACTGAAGCTTTCTTT
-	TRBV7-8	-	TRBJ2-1	CASSSTLPSGHEQFF	TGTGCCAGCAGCTCTACGTTACCATCCGGGCATGAGCAGTTCTTC
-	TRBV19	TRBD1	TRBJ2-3	CASSWGQGTDTQYF	TGTGCCAGTAGTTGGGGACAGGGGACAGATACGCAGTATTTT
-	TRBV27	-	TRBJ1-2	CASSFGRDYGYTF	TGTGCCAGCAGTTTCGGGAGGGACTATGGCTACACCTTC
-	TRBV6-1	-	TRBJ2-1	CASSELRGPAYNEQFF	TGTGCCAGCAGTGAACTCCGGGGGCCTGCCTACAATGAGCAGTTCTTC
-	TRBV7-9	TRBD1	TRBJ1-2	CASSFPGQGDDYGYTF	TGTGCCAGCAGCTTTCCGGGACAGGGAGACGACTATGGCTACACCTTC
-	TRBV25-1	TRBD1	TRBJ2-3	CASSASTGTGELSDTQYF	TGTGCCAGCAGTGCCAGCACCGGGACAGGGGAACTATCGGATACGCAGTATTTT
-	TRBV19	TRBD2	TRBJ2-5	CASSIGLASPQETQYF	TGTGCCAGTAGTATAGGACTAGCATCCCCCCAAGAGACCCAGTACTTC
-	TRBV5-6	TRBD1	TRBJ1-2	CASSLPGQGEGYTF	TGTGCCAGCAGCTTGCCGGGACAGGGTGAGGGCTACACCTTC
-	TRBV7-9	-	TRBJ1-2	CASSLERGAGYGYTF	TGTGCCAGCAGCTTAGAACGGGGGGCAGGCTATGGCTACACCTTC
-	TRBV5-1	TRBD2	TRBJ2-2	CASTQTSGNTGELFF	TGCGCCAGCACCCAGACTAGCGGGAACACCGGGGAGCTGTTTTTT
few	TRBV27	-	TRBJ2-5	CASSLVGLGETQYF	TGTGCCAGCAGTTTAGTAGGGCTGGGAGAGACCCAGTACTTC
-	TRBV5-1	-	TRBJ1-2	CASSDSGNYGYTF	TGCGCCAGCAGCGACAGCGGTAACTATGGCTACACCTTC
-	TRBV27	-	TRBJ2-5	CASSLGVRGETQYF	TGTGCCAGCAGTTTAGGGGTAAGGGGAGAGACCCAGTACTTC
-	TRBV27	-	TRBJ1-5	CASSFGSSNNQPQHF	TGTGCCAGCAGTTTCGGCAGTTCAAACAATCAGCCCCAGCATTTT
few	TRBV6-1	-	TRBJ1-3	CASSDGGTLSGNTIYF	TGTGCCAGCAGTGACGGCGGGACACTCTCTGGAAACACCATATATTTT
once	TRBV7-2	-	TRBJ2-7	CASSLAGAIGYEQYF	TGTGCCAGCAGCTTAGCTGGGGCGATTGGCTACGAGCAGTACTTC
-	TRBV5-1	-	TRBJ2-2	CASSLGANTGELFF	TGCGCCAGCAGCTTGGGAGCGAACACCGGGGAGCTGTTTTTT
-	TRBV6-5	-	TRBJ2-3	CASRAAGASTDTQYF	TGTGCCAGCAGAGCTGCGGGGGCTAGCACAGATACGCAGTATTTT
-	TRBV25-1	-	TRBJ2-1	CASSPAREQFF	TGTGCCAGCAGTCCCGCAAGGGAGCAGTTCTTC
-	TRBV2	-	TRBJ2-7	CASMGHSYEQYF	TGTGCCAGCATGGGGCACTCCTACGAGCAGTACTTC
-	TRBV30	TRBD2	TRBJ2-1	CAWMPSGGWSDEQFF	TGTGCCTGGATGCCCAGCGGGGGATGGAGCGATGAGCAGTTCTTC
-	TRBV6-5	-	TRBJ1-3	CASRPNRDSGNTIYF	TGTGCCAGCAGACCCAACAGGGATTCTGGAAACACCATATATTTT
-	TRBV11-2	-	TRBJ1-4	CASSLEGKGNEKLFF	TGTGCCAGCAGCTTAGAGGGCAAGGGTAATGAAAAACTGTTTTTT
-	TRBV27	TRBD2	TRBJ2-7	CASSPGEGYSYEQYF	TGTGCCAGCAGCCCGGGGGAGGGGTACTCCTACGAGCAGTACTTC
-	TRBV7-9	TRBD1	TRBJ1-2	CASSPYLDRANYGYTF	TGTGCCAGCAGCCCCTACCTTGACAGGGCTAACTATGGCTACACCTTC
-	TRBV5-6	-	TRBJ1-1	CASSFMNTEAFF	TGTGCCAGCAGCTTTATGAACACTGAAGCTTTCTTT
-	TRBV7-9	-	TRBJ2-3	CASSFITDTQYF	TGTGCCAGCAGCTTTATCACAGATACGCAGTATTTT
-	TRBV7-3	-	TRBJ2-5	CASSLMVGQETQYF	TGTGCCAGCAGCTTAATGGTGGGCCAAGAGACCCAGTACTTC
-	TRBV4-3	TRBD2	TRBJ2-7	CASSPRLAGEQYF	TGCGCCAGCAGCCCGCGTCTAGCGGGGGAGCAGTACTTC
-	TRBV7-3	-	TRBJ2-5	CASSSLGGVQETQYF	TGTGCCAGCAGCTCCCTCGGGGGTGTCCAAGAGACCCAGTACTTC
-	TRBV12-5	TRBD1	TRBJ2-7	CASGLVLDGTGTYEQYF	TGTGCTAGTGGTTTGGTACTAGATGGGACAGGAACCTACGAGCAGTACTTC
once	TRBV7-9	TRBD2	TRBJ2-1	CASSRGAGVYNEQFF	TGTGCCAGCAGCCGCGGGGCGGGGGTCTACAATGAGCAGTTCTTC
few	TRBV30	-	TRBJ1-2	CAWSVEGWGGYTF	TGTGCCTGGAGTGTTGAGGGGTGGGGTGGCTACACCTTC
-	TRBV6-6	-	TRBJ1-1	CASRARTDMNTEAFF	TGTGCCAGCAGGGCAAGGACAGACATGAACACTGAAGCTTTCTTT
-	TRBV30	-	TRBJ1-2	CAWRPDRDLNYGYTF	TGTGCCTGGAGACCGGACAGAGACCTTAACTATGGCTACACCTTC
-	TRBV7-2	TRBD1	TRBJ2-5	CASSLVTGQETQYF	TGTGCCAGCAGCTTAGTGACAGGGCAAGAGACCCAGTACTTC
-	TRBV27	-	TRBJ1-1	CASSLGPATEAFF	TGTGCCAGCAGCCTCGGCCCCGCCACTGAAGCTTTCTTT